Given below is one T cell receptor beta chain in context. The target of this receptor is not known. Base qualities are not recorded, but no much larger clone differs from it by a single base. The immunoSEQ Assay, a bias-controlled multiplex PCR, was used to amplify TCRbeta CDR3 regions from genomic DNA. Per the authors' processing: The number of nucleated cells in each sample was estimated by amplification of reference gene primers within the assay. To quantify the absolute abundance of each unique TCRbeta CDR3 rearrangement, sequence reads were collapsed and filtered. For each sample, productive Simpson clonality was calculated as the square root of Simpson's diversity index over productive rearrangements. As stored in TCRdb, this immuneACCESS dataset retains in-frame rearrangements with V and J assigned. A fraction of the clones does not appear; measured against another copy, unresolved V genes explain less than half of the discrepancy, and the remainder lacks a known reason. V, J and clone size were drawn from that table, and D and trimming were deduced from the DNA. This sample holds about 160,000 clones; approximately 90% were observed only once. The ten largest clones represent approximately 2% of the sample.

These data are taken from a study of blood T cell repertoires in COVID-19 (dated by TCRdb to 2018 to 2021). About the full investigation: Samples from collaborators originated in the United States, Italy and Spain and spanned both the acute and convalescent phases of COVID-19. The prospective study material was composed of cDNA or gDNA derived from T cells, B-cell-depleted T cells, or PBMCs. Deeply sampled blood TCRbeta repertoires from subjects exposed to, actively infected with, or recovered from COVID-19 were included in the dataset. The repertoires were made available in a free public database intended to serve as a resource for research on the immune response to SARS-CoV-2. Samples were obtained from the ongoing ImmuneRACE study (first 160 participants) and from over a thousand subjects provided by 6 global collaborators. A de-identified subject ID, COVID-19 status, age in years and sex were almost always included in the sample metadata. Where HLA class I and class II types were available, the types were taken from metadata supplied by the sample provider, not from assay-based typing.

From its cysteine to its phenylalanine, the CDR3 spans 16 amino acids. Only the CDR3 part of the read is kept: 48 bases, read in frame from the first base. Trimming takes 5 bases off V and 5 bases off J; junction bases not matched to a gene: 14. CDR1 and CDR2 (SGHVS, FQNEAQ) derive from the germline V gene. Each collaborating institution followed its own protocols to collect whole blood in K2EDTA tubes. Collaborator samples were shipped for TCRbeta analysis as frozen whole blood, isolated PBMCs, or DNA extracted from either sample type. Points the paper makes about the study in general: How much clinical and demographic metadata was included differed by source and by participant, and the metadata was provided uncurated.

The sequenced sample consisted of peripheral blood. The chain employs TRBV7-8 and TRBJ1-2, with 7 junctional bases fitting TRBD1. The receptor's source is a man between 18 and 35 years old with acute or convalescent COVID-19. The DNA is TGTGCCAGCAGCCCACTCGCTACAGGGGATCCATATGGCTACACCTTC. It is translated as CASSPLATGDPYGYTF.